The present T cell receptor beta chain was sequenced within a study of blood T cells in healthy people across ages. Study-level results: Fewer expanded clones and more diversity marked long-lived versus aged donors.

Primers used in a second PCR of about 6 to 11 cycles were a sample-barcoded 5' primer and a J-beta primer mix. Through a template-switch adaptor with 12 random nucleotides, each cDNA molecule received a tag. TCRdb reprocessed the 5' RACE reads with MiXCR, giving one entry per CDR3 protein. The data hold 1.5 million to 2 million distinct CDR3 sequences, with roughly 32% observed a single time. Many counts were recorded for this clonotype. Its antigen is currently unknown. Germline-derived CDR1 and CDR2 are DFQATT and SNEGSKA (reference sequence). CDR3 length: 13 residues. What was sequenced was blood. The sequence was collected from a woman younger than 45 in good health. The chain carries TRBV20-1 and TRBJ2-7; 8 bases map to TRBD1. In DNA form, the CDR3 reads TGCAGCGCCAGGACAGGGAGCTCCTACGAGCAGTACTTC. Amino acid sequence: CSARTGSSYEQYF.